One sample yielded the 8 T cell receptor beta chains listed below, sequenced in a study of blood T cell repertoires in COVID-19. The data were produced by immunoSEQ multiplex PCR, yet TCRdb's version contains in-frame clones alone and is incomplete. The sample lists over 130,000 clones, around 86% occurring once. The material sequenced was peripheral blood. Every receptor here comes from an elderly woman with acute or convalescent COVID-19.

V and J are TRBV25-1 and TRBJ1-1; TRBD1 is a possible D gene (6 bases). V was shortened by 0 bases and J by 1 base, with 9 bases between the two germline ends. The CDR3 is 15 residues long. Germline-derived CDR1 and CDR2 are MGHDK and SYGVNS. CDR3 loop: CASSEYGRGNTEAFF. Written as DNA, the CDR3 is TGTGCCAGCAGTGAATATGGCAGGGGGAACACTGAAGCTTTCTTT.

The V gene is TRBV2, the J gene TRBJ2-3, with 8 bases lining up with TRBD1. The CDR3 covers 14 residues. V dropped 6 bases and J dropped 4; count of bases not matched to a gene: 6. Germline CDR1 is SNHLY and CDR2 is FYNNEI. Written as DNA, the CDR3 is TGTGCCAGCAGAAGGGACAGGTTGGCAGATACGCAGTATTTT. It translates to CASRRDRLADTQYF.

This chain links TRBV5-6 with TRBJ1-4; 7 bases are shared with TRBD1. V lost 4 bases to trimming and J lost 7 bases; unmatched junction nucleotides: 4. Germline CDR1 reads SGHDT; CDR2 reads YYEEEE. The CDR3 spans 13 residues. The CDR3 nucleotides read TGTGCCAGCAGCCTGACAGGGAGTGAAAAACTGTTTTTT. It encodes CASSLTGSEKLFF.

As DNA, the CDR3 is TGTGCCAGCAGTTACTCATCAGGGTCTTACACTGAAGCTTTCTTT. Its protein product is CASSYSSGSYTEAFF. The rearrangement links TRBV6-5 to TRBJ1-1; the D gene is possibly TRBD1 (5 bases). Trimming stripped 0 bases from V and 3 bases from J, with 11 bases between. The CDR3 spans 15 residues. Per the germline V gene, CDR1 is MNHEY and CDR2 is SVGAGI.

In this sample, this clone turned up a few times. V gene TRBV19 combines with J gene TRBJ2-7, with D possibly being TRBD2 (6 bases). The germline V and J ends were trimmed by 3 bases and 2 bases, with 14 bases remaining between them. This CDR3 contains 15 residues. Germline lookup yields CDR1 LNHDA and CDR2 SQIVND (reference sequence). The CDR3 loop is CASSISPGVAYEQYF. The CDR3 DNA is TGTGCCAGTAGTATTTCTCCGGGGGTGGCCTACGAGCAGTACTTC.

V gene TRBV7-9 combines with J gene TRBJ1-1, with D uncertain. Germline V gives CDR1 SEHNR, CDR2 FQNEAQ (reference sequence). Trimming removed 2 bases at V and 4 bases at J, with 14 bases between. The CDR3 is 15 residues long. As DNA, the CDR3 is TGTGCCAGCAGCTTAAAGTCCGGGTTAGTCACTGAAGCTTTCTTT. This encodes CASSLKSGLVTEAFF.

This chain's CDR3 is CASTQRRFPGQGRNGYTF. The CDR3 nucleotides are TGTGCCAGCACCCAACGCCGCTTTCCGGGACAGGGAAGGAATGGCTACACCTTC. The chain carries TRBV7-8 and TRBJ1-2; 9 nucleotides line up with TRBD1. Germline CDR1 is SGHVS and CDR2 is FQNEAQ. V dropped 7 bases and J dropped 6; count of bases not matched to a gene: 21. The CDR3 is 18 amino acids.

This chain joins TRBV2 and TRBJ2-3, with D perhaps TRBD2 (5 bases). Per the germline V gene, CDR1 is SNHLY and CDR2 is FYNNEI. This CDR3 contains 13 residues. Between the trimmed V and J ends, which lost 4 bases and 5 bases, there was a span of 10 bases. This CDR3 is CASSVEGVDTQYF. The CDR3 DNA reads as TGTGCCAGCAGTGTCGAGGGAGTAGATACGCAGTATTTT.